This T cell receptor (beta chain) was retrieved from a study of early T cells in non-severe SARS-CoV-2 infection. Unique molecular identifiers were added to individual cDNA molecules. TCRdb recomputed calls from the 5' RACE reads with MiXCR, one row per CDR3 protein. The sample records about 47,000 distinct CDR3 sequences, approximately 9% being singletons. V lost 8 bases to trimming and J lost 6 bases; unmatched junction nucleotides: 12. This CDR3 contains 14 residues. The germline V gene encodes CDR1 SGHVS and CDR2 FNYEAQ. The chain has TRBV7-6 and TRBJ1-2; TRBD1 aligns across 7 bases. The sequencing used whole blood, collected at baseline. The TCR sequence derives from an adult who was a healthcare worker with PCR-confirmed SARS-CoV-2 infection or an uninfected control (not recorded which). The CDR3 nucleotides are TGTGCCAGCCCTGGAATTGGACAGGATCATGGCTACACCTTC. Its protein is CASPGIGQDHGYTF.